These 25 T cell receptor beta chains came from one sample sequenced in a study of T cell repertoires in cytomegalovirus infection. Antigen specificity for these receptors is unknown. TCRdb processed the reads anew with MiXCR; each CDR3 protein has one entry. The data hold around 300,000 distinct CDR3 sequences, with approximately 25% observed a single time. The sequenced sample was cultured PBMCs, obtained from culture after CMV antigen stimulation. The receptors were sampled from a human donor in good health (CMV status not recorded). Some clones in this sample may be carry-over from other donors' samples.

CDR3 region: CSARDPLTQSSTDTQYF. Written as DNA, the CDR3 is TGCAGTGCTAGAGACCCCCTGACCCAGAGTAGCACAGATACGCAGTATTTT. The V and J genes are TRBV20-1 and TRBJ2-3; D unresolved. Trimming took off 0 bases at V and 0 bases at J, with 16 bases between the two ends. Germline assignment: CDR1 DFQATT and CDR2 SNEGSKA (reference sequence). This CDR3 comprises 17 residues.

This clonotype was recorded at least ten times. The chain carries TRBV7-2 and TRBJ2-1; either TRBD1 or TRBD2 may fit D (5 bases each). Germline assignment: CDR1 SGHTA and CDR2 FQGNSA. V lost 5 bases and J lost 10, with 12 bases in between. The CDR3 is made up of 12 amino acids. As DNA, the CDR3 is TGTGCCAGCAGCCGTTACGGGGACGAGCAGTTCTTC. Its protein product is CASSRYGDEQFF.

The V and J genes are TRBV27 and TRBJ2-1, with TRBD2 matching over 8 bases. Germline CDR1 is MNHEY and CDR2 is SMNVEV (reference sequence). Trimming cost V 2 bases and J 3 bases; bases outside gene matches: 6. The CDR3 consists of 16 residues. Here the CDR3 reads CASSLIPSGFYNEQFF. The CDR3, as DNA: TGTGCCAGCAGTTTAATTCCTAGCGGGTTCTACAATGAGCAGTTCTTC.

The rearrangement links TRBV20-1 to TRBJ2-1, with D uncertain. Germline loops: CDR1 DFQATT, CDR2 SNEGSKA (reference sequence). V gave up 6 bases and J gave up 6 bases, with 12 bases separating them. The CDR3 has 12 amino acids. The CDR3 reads CSAYRTLNEQFF. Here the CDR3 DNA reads TGCAGTGCATACAGAACTCTCAATGAGCAGTTCTTC.

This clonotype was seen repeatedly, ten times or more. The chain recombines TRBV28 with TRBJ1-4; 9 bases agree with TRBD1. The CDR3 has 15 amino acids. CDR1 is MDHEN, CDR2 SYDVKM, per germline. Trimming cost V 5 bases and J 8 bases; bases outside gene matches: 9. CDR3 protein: CASSTLTGGREKLFF. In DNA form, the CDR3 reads TGTGCCAGCAGTACCCTGACAGGGGGAAGAGAAAAACTGTTTTTT. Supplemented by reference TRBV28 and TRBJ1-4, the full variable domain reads DVKVTQSSRYLVKRTGEKVFLECVQDMDHENMFWYRQDPGLGLRLIYFSYDVKMKEKGDIPEGYSVSREKKERFSLILESASTNQTSMYLCASSTLTGGREKLFFGSGTQLSVL.

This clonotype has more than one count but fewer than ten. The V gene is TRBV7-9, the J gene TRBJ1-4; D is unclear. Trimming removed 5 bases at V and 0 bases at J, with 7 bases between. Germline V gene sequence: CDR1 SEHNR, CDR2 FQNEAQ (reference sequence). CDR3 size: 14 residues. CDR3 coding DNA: TGTGCCAGCAGCGATTCCTCAACTAATGAAAAACTGTTTTTT. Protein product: CASSDSSTNEKLFF.

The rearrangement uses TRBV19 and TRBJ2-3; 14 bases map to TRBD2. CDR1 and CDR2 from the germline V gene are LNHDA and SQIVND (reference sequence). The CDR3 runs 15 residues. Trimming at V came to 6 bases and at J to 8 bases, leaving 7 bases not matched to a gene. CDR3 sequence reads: CASRTSGRAGGTQYF. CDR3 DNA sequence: TGTGCCAGTAGGACTAGCGGGAGGGCCGGTGGTACGCAGTATTTT.

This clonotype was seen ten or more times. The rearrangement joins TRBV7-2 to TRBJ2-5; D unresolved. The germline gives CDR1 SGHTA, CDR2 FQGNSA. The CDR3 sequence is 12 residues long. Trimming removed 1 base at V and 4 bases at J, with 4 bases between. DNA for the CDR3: TGTGCCAGCAGCTTAGTGGGAGAGACCCAGTACTTC. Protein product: CASSLVGETQYF.

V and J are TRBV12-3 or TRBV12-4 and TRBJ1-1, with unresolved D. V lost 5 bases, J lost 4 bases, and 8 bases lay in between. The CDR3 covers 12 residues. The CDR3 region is CASSMTVTEAFF. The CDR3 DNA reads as TGTGCCAGCAGTATGACGGTCACTGAAGCTTTCTTT.

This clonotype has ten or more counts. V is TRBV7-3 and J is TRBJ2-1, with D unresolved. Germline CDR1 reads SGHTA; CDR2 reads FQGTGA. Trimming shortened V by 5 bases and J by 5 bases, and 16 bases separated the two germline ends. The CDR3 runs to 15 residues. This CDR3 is CASSPLAGLNNEQFF. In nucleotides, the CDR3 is TGTGCCAGCAGCCCACTGGCCGGCTTGAACAATGAGCAGTTCTTC.

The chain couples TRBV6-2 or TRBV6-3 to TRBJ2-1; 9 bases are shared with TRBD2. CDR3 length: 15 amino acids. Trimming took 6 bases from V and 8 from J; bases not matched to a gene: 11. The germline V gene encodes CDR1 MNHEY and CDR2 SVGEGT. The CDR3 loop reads CASSLGSGSVDEQFF. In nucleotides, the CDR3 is TGTGCCAGCAGCCTAGGTAGCGGGAGTGTGGATGAGCAGTTCTTC.

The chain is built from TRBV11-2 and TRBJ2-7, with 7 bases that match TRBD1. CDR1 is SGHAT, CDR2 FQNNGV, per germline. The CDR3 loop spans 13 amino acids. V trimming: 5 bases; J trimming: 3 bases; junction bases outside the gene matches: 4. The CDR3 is CASSTGQFYEQYV. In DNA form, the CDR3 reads TGTGCCAGCAGCACGGGACAGTTCTACGAGCAGTACGTC.

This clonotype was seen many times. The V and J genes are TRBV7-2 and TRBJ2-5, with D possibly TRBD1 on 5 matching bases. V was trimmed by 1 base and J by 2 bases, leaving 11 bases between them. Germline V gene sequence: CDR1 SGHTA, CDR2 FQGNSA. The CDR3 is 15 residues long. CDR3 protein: CASSLDSTAQETQYF. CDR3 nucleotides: TGTGCCAGCAGCTTAGATTCGACAGCTCAAGAGACCCAGTACTTC.

This CDR3 reads CASSNSGEQYV. CDR3 DNA sequence: TGTGCCAGCAGTAACAGTGGCGAGCAGTACGTC. This chain connects TRBV6-2 or TRBV6-3 to TRBJ2-7; D remains ambiguous. CDR3 length: 11 residues. Trimming cost V 5 bases and J 6 bases, with 8 bases left between them. The V gene's germline CDR1 is MNHEY and CDR2 SVGEGT.

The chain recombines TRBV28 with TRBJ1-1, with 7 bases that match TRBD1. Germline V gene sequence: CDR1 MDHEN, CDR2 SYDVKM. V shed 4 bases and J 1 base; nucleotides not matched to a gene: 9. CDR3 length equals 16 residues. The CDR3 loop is CASSSTPRQGNTEAFF. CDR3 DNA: TGTGCCAGCAGTTCTACCCCCCGACAGGGGAACACTGAAGCTTTCTTT.

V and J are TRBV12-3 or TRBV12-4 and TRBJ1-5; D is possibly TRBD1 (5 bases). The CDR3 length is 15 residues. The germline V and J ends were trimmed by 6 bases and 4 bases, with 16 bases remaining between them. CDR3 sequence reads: CASRSTGAPNQPQHF. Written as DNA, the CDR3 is TGTGCCAGCAGATCCACCGGGGCACCTAATCAGCCCCAGCATTTT.

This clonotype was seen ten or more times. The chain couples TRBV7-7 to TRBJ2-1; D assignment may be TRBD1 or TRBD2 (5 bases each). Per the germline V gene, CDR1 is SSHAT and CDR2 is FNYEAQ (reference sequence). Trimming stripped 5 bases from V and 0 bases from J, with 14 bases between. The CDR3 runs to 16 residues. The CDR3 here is CASSEGTVSSYNEQFF. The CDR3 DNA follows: TGTGCCAGCAGCGAGGGGACGGTCAGCTCCTACAATGAGCAGTTCTTC.

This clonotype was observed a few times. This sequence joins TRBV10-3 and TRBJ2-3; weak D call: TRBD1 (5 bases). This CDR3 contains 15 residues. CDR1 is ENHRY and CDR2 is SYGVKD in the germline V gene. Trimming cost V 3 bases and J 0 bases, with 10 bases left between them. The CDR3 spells CAISDFKGSTDTQYF. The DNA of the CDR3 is TGTGCCATCAGTGATTTCAAGGGGAGCACAGATACGCAGTATTTT.

The CDR3: CASSPLRTRALPDTQYF. The CDR3 DNA is TGCGCCAGCAGCCCCCTAAGAACTAGGGCCCTGCCAGATACGCAGTATTTT. The chain couples TRBV23-1 to TRBJ2-3, with D perhaps TRBD2 (5 bases). TRBV23-1 is given ORF status, its function remaining uncertain. The CDR3 consists of 17 residues. V was pared by 6 bases and J by 4 bases, with 23 bases between.

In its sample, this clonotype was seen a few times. The CDR3 DNA sequence: TGTGCCAGCAGCCCTATGGGGGAGCAGTTCTTC. It specifies CASSPMGEQFF. The rearrangement links TRBV7-2 to TRBJ2-1; no reliable D call. Trimming shortened V by 5 bases and J by 10 bases, and 9 bases separated the two germline ends. This CDR3 has 11 amino acids. Germline CDR1 reads SGHTA; CDR2 reads FQGNSA.

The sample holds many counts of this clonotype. CDR3: CAISESWDLGGKQYF. CDR3 nucleotide sequence: TGTGCCATCAGTGAGTCGTGGGACCTCGGTGGAAAGCAGTACTTC. The chain links TRBV10-3 to TRBJ2-7; possibly TRBD1 or TRBD2 for D (5 bases each). This CDR3 spans 15 amino acids. Germline V CDR1 and CDR2: ENHRY, SYGVKD. The V end was cut by 0 bases, the J end by 8 bases, with 17 bases between.

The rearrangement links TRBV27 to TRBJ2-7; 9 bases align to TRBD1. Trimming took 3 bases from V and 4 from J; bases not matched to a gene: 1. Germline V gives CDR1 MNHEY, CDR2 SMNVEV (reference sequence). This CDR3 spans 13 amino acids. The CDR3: CASSFGTGYEQYF. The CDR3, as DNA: TGTGCCAGCAGTTTTGGGACAGGGTACGAGCAGTACTTC.

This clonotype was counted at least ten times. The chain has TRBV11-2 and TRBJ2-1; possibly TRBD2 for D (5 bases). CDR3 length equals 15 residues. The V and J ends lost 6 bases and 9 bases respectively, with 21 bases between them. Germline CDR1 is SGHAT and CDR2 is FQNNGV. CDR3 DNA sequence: TGTGCCAGCAGTTTTAACACCGGGCAAGGGAGTGAGCAGTTCTTC. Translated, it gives CASSFNTGQGSEQFF.

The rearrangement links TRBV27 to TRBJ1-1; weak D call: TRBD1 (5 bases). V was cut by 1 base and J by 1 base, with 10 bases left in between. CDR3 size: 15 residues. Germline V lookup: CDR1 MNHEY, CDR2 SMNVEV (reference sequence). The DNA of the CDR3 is TGTGCCAGCAGTTTATTCGGGGGGGGGAACACTGAAGCTTTCTTT. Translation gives CASSLFGGGNTEAFF.

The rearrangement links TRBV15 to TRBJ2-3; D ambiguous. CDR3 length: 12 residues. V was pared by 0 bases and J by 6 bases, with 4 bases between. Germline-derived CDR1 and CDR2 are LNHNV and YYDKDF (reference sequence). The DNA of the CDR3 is TGTGCCACCAGCAGAGATCTCGATACGCAGTATTTT. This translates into CATSRDLDTQYF.